The T cell receptor beta chain described here comes from a study of cytotoxic CD8 clonotypes in ibrutinib-treated CLL. Study background: 11 relapsed/refractory, roughly 15 treatment-naive; approximately 18 IGHV unmutated. An average of 255,043 productive templates and 94,082 productive rearrangements was obtained per sample.

Overall study results and limits: Baseline clonality was higher than in age-matched healthy donors and moved in step with circulating CD8+ T-cell counts. Public clonotypes, an uncommon group, contracted or remained stable on treatment.

CDR3 length: 12 amino acids. V gave up 4 bases and J gave up 1 base, with 7 bases separating them. CDR1 and CDR2 (germline): SQVTM, ANQGSEA. Clones were sequenced by immunoSEQ multiplex PCR, and TCRdb holds only the in-frame ones, with some missing. The sample holds under 200,000 clones, more than 65% seen once. Details on this clone: Its antigen is unknown.

The V gene is TRBV29-1, the J gene TRBJ1-2; D might be TRBD1 (5 bases). This sample comprised PBMCs, obtained after 12 months of ibrutinib treatment. The TCR sequence derives from a human donor with chronic lymphocytic leukemia. The CDR3 is CSVGQFNYGYTF. The CDR3 DNA reads as TGCAGCGTTGGACAGTTTAACTATGGCTACACCTTC.